This T cell receptor beta chain is from a study of neurological immune-mediated disorders. This clonotype was observed at least ten times. Specified time point: longitudinal time-point 1 (baseline). The CDR3 loop spans 12 amino acids. CDR1 is SNHLY and CDR2 is FYNNEI in the germline V gene. V was trimmed by 7 bases and J by 4 bases, leaving 10 bases between them. The cDNA was generated by 5'RACE with 10-nucleotide random UMIs. TCRdb ran MiXCR on the 5' RACE reads and lists one entry per CDR3 protein. The data contain tens of thousands of distinct CDR3 sequences, about 3.2% of them singletons. The chain carries TRBV2 and TRBJ1-2; TRBD1 is a possible D gene (5 bases). The sample consisted of PBMCs. The receptor comes from a woman aged 55-69 years with multiple sclerosis. The CDR3: CASTLDSYGYTF. The CDR3 DNA is TGTGCCAGCACTTTAGACAGCTATGGCTACACCTTC.